The sequence of this T cell receptor beta chain was determined in a study of control samples from healthy donors and cancer patients. TCRdb keeps only in-frame clones here, not all; method: immunoSEQ multiplex PCR. The table shows approximately 89,000 clones, with more than 70% occurring only once. The V gene lost 4 bases and the J gene lost 3 bases, with 11 bases spanning the gap. From germline, CDR1 is SGHDN and CDR2 FVKESK. The CDR3 extends over 14 amino acids. The V call is TRBV14, the J call TRBJ2-3, with a weak D call TRBD2 (6 bases). Sequences were obtained from blood. The TCR was taken from a man in his fifties in good health. The CDR3 DNA is TGTGCCAGCAGCCCGAGACTAGGGACAGATACGCAGTATTTT. It translates to CASSPRLGTDTQYF.